Here is one T cell receptor (beta chain) with its context. Sequencing used immunoSEQ multiplex PCR; TCRdb keeps in-frame clones, though not all of them. The sample lists roughly 360,000 clones, approximately 80% seen once, with 1.1% in the top ten. CDR1 and CDR2 from the germline V gene are MDHEN and SYDVKM. Trimming took 6 bases from V and 5 from J, leaving 23 bases between them. The CDR3 is made up of 17 amino acids. The data belong to a study of blood T cell repertoires in COVID-19. Study summary: Whether acute or convalescent, the COVID-19 samples came from the United States, Italy and Spain. PBMCs, B-cell-depleted T cells, or T cells were the source of the cDNA or gDNA that made up the material.

The material sequenced was peripheral blood. The clonotype was recovered from a human donor with acute or convalescent COVID-19. The donor label of this sample is uncertain. V and J are TRBV28 and TRBJ1-5; weak D call: TRBD1 (6 bases). The CDR3 is CASRAGLGGRVDQPQHF. The DNA of the CDR3 is TGTGCCAGCAGAGCAGGACTAGGGGGTCGAGTGGATCAGCCCCAGCATTTT.